These 21 T cell receptor beta chains originate from one sample sequenced in a study of persistence of HIV-infected CD4 T cells. The immunoSEQ assay was version 4, run in survey mode. Some clones are missing from TCRdb's copy, which holds only in-frame ones; the method was immunoSEQ multiplex PCR. The table has 48,000 or so clones, 70% to 80% seen once. No antigens are known for them. The stimulus was lysate of CMV-infected fibroblasts, around 11 ug/mL. Sorted nonresponding memory CD4+ T cells were CD40L-negative, CD69-negative, CD45RO-high. The starting material was CD4+ T cells sorted from PBMCs after approximately 19-hour stimulation, obtained from a patient who received antiretroviral therapy. Receptors originate from an adult man with HIV who was CMV-seropositive.

V is TRBV6-4 and J is TRBJ2-5; 7 bases align to TRBD1. Losses at the gene ends were 2 bases for V and 6 bases for J; bases not matched to a gene: 9. The CDR3 totals 15 residues. Germline CDR1 and CDR2: MRHNA and SNTAGT. The CDR3 DNA is TGTGCCAGCAGTGACCCCCAGCCAGGGGGAAAGACCCAGTACTTC. This codes for CASSDPQPGGKTQYF.

The V and J genes are TRBV6-4 and TRBJ2-3, with a weak D call TRBD2 (5 bases). V was trimmed by 1 base and J by 1 base, leaving 6 bases between them. The CDR3 totals 14 residues. Germline V CDR1 and CDR2: MRHNA, SNTAGT. This CDR3 is CASSDFGGTDTQYF. The CDR3 DNA reads as TGTGCCAGCAGTGACTTCGGGGGCACAGATACGCAGTATTTT.

The chain employs TRBV5-1 and TRBJ2-7; 8 bases are shared with TRBD1. This CDR3 region has 14 residues. Germline lookup yields CDR1 SGHRS and CDR2 YFSETQ. The ends lost 4 bases at V and 6 bases at J; junction bases unmatched: 9. The CDR3 protein is CASSPIRTGSEQYF. The CDR3 region has the DNA TGCGCCAGCAGCCCTATTCGGACAGGGAGCGAGCAGTACTTC.

The J gene is TRBJ1-1, the V gene TRBV18; tentative D call: TRBD1 (6 bases). V was cut by 1 base and J by 8 bases, with 8 bases left in between. This CDR3 is built from 12 residues. CDR1 and CDR2 from the germline V gene are KGHSH and LQKENI. CDR3 residues: CASSPQDREAFF. CDR3 bases: TGTGCCAGCTCACCACAAGACAGGGAAGCTTTCTTT.

The rearrangement joins TRBV27 to TRBJ1-3, with D maybe TRBD1 (5 bases). The germline V gene encodes CDR1 MNHEY and CDR2 SMNVEV (reference sequence). The V end was cut by 0 bases, the J end by 0 bases, with 12 bases between. CDR3 length: 17 residues. In DNA form, the CDR3 reads TGTGCCAGCAGTTTATCGGGACCCGGATCCTCTGGAAACACCATATATTTT. Encoded protein: CASSLSGPGSSGNTIYF.

The chain couples TRBV9 to TRBJ2-2; D ambiguous. CDR3 size: 15 residues. Germline V CDR1 and CDR2: SGDLS, YYNGEE. The germline V and J ends were trimmed by 0 bases and 6 bases, with 12 bases remaining between them. The CDR3: CASSVGASRAGELFF. The CDR3 DNA is TGTGCCAGCAGCGTAGGGGCCTCAAGGGCCGGGGAGCTGTTTTTT.

About this clone: The same CDR3 is also encoded by other DNA sequences in this sample. This rearrangement joins TRBV18 to TRBJ2-1, with D hard to call. V was clipped by 3 bases and J by 7 bases, with 7 bases between them. Germline V CDR1 and CDR2: KGHSH, LQKENI. The CDR3 length is 12 residues. CDR3 in DNA: TGTGCCAGCTCACCCTCTCGAAATGAGCAGTTCTTC. It yields the protein CASSPSRNEQFF.

V and J are TRBV6-2 or TRBV6-3 and TRBJ2-1, with 13 bases matching TRBD2. The CDR3 is 15 residues long. After removal of 8 bases from V and 7 bases from J, the junction contained 8 bases not matched to a gene. CDR1 and CDR2 (germline): MNHEY, SVGEGT. The chain's CDR3 is CASRQGTSGKNEQFF. In DNA, the CDR3 is TGTGCCAGCCGCCAGGGGACTAGCGGGAAAAATGAGCAGTTCTTC.

The chain uses TRBV3-1 (or the pseudogene TRBV3-2) and TRBJ2-3, with D perhaps TRBD1 (6 bases). The germline gives CDR1 LGHDT, CDR2 YNNKEL (reference sequence). Trimming shortened V by 6 bases and J by 5 bases, and 12 bases separated the two germline ends. This CDR3 region has 13 residues. CDR3 residues: CASRFLQGDTQYF. The CDR3 DNA follows: TGTGCCAGCAGGTTCCTACAGGGAGATACGCAGTATTTT.

The V gene is TRBV11-3, the J gene TRBJ1-4, with 7 bases matching TRBD1. The germline CDR1 and CDR2 sequences are SGHNT and YENEEA. After removal of 4 bases from V and 4 bases from J, the junction contained 6 bases not matched to a gene. The CDR3 length is 15 residues. The CDR3 DNA follows: TGTGCCAGCAGCTCGGGACAGCACTATAATGAAAAACTGTTTTTT. The encoded protein is CASSSGQHYNEKLFF.

This rearrangement joins TRBV3-1 (or the pseudogene TRBV3-2) to TRBJ1-1; D may be TRBD1 (5 bases). Germline values: CDR1 LGHDT, CDR2 YNNKEL (reference sequence). The V end lost 4 bases, the J end lost 1 base, and 16 bases lay between the germline ends. The CDR3 runs to 16 residues. The chain's CDR3 is CASSPNRQRGNTEAFF. CDR3 nucleotides: TGTGCCAGCAGCCCGAATAGACAGCGCGGGAACACTGAAGCTTTCTTT.

The chain is built from TRBV29-1 and TRBJ1-6; D gene ambiguous. Deletions cut 5 bases from V and 0 bases from J, with 14 bases between. The length of the CDR3 is 16 residues. Germline CDR1 is SQVTM and CDR2 is ANQGSEA. For the CDR3, the DNA is TGCAGCGTTCTTTTGGCGGGTAGCTCCTATAATTCACCCCTCCACTTT. It is translated as CSVLLAGSSYNSPLHF.

The rearrangement links TRBV29-1 to TRBJ2-5; 10 bases map to TRBD2. Unmatched junction bases numbered 10, after V lost 5 bases and J lost 4 bases. Germline CDR1 and CDR2: SQVTM and ANQGSEA. The CDR3 consists of 15 residues. DNA for the CDR3: TGCAGCGTTAGAAGCGGGAGGGGCTCCCGAGAGACCCAGTACTTC. This sequence encodes CSVRSGRGSRETQYF.

This rearrangement joins TRBV9 to TRBJ1-2; a weak D match, TRBD1 (5 bases). Trimming shortened V by 0 bases and J by 1 base, and 13 bases separated the two germline ends. The CDR3 is 16 amino acids. Germline V gene data show CDR1 as SGDLS and CDR2 as YYNGEE. In DNA, the CDR3 is TGTGCCAGCAGCGTAGGTCTGGGCAGGGATAACTATGGCTACACCTTC. Translation gives CASSVGLGRDNYGYTF.

The chain couples TRBV19 to TRBJ2-7; tentatively, D is TRBD1 or TRBD2 (5 bases each). The V and J ends lost 1 base and 5 bases respectively, with 12 bases between them. CDR1 and CDR2 from the germline V gene are LNHDA and SQIVND (reference sequence). The CDR3 extends over 14 amino acids. This chain's CDR3 is CASSIVLGRHEQYF. The CDR3 DNA is TGTGCCAGTAGTATAGTTTTGGGACGCCACGAGCAGTACTTC.

The CDR3 reads CASSQGAWGGGYTF. CDR3 in DNA: TGCGCCAGCAGTCAAGGGGCCTGGGGTGGTGGCTACACCTTC. This sequence joins TRBV23-1 and TRBJ1-2, with D maybe TRBD1 (5 bases). TRBV23-1 is treated as an ORF (open reading frame) with a function not yet certain. Trimming left V 2 bases short and J 7 bases short, with 14 bases between. The CDR3 is 14 residues long.

This rearrangement joins TRBV6-2 or TRBV6-3 to TRBJ1-5, with D hard to call. The V end was cut by 6 bases, the J end by 5 bases, with 11 bases between. The CDR3 is 13 residues long. CDR1 MNHEY and CDR2 SVGEGT come from the germline V gene. In DNA, the CDR3 is TGTGCCAGCAGCTTTAGACGCGATCAGCCCCAGCATTTT. Its protein product is CASSFRRDQPQHF.

The genes are TRBV7-9 and TRBJ1-4; D gene uncertain. CDR1 is SEHNR, CDR2 FQNEAQ, per germline (reference sequence). Trimming removed 5 bases at V and 9 bases at J, with 7 bases between. The CDR3 has 11 amino acids. In nucleotides, the CDR3 is TGTGCCAGCAGCGCAGGAAAAAAACTGTTTTTT. This translates into CASSAGKKLFF.

The CDR3 sequence is CASSSGDRGYSPLHF. The CDR3 DNA is TGTGCCAGCAGCTCCGGGGACAGGGGTTATTCACCCCTCCACTTT. The genes are TRBV7-2 and TRBJ1-6; TRBD1 aligns across 10 bases. This CDR3 contains 15 residues. V was pared by 4 bases and J by 8 bases, with 5 bases of the junction left unmatched. Germline CDR1 is SGHTA and CDR2 is FQGNSA.

The rearrangement joins TRBV5-6 to TRBJ1-5, with a tentative D call TRBD1 (5 bases). Germline-derived CDR1 and CDR2 are SGHDT and YYEEEE. The CDR3 runs 16 residues. The germline V and J ends were trimmed by 3 bases and 7 bases, with 20 bases remaining between them. The CDR3: CASSSLAARGSQPQHF. The CDR3 DNA follows: TGTGCCAGCAGCTCACTAGCCGCTCGGGGGAGCCAGCCCCAGCATTTT. Drawing the rest from reference TRBV5-6 and TRBJ1-5, the complete variable domain is DAGVTQSPTHLIKTRGQQVTLRCSPKSGHDTVSWYQQALGQGPQFIFQYYEEEERQRGNFPDRFSGHQFPNYSSELNVNALLLGDSALYLCASSSLAARGSQPQHFGDGTRLSIL.

The chain couples TRBV6-6 to TRBJ2-1, with TRBD2 as a possible D gene (5 bases). This CDR3 has 16 residues. Trimming took 5 bases from V and 4 from J, leaving 18 bases between them. Per germline, CDR1 MNHNY and CDR2 SVGAGI (reference sequence). The CDR3 nucleotides are TGTGCCAGCAGTATGGGGTTGGGTGGACTTTACAATGAGCAGTTCTTC. Its translation is CASSMGLGGLYNEQFF.